These 8 T cell receptor beta chains originate from one sample sequenced in a study of blood T cell repertoires in COVID-19 (dated by TCRdb to about 2020). Library preparation was by the immunoSEQ multiplex PCR assay. TCRdb took over this immuneACCESS table, retaining in-frame rearrangements with V and J assigned. Such tables are incomplete; in checked studies, under half of the missing clones stem from an unresolved V gene, and the remainder is unexplained. A total of around 250,000 clones appear in this sample, approximately 80% of them only once. The ten most abundant clones make up roughly 3.2% of the sample. Material: peripheral blood. These receptors all come from a woman between 18 and 30 years old with acute or convalescent COVID-19.

V gene TRBV5-1 combines with J gene TRBJ2-7; 8 positions agree with TRBD1. Germline assignment: CDR1 SGHRS and CDR2 YFSETQ. Unmatched junction bases numbered 11, after V lost 4 bases and J lost 2 bases. This CDR3 has 16 residues. The CDR3 DNA sequence: TGCGCCAGCAGCGAACTACCGGGACAGGAGGCCTACGAGCAGTACTTC. It encodes CASSELPGQEAYEQYF.

V gene TRBV5-4 combines with J gene TRBJ1-2; D gene ambiguous. The CDR3 contains 18 residues. Trimming removed 0 bases at V and 1 base at J, with 19 bases between. Germline CDR1 is SGHNT and CDR2 is YYREEE (reference sequence). The CDR3 loop reads CASSLEGSLRRINYGYTF. The CDR3 DNA reads TGTGCCAGCAGCTTGGAGGGCAGCCTGCGGAGGATTAACTATGGCTACACCTTC.

This clone was seen a handful of times. V usage is TRBV19 and J usage is TRBJ1-5; 7 bases are shared with TRBD1. The V and J ends lost 5 bases and 3 bases, in that order; junction bases with no gene match: 7. CDR1 is LNHDA and CDR2 is SQIVND in the germline V gene (reference sequence). The CDR3 is 15 residues long. CDR3 nucleotide sequence: TGTGCCAGTAGTCCGCAGGGGGACCACAATCAGCCCCAGCATTTT. Its translation is CASSPQGDHNQPQHF.

The J gene is TRBJ1-1, the V gene TRBV30; D might be TRBD1 (5 bases). CDR3 length equals 14 residues. Germline V gene lookup returns CDR1 GTSNPN and CDR2 SVGIG (reference sequence). V was pared by 6 bases and J by 1 base, with 15 bases between. CDR3 sequence reads: CACIRGPSNTEAFF. CDR3 DNA sequence: TGTGCCTGCATAAGGGGCCCGTCGAACACTGAAGCTTTCTTT. Supplemented by reference TRBV30 and TRBJ1-1, the full variable domain reads SQTIHQWPATLVQPVGSPLSLECTVEGTSNPNLYWYRQAAGRGLQLLFYSVGIGQISSEVPQNLSASRPQDRQFILSSKKLLLSDSGFYLCACIRGPSNTEAFFGQGTRLTVV.

The rearrangement joins TRBV4-1 to TRBJ2-5; D might be TRBD2 (5 bases). Germline V gives CDR1 MGHRA, CDR2 YSYEKL. The CDR3 is 13 amino acids. Deletions cut 5 bases from V and 3 bases from J, with 10 bases between. CDR3 region: CASSEVEEETQYF. CDR3 nucleotides: TGCGCCAGCAGCGAGGTGGAGGAAGAGACCCAGTACTTC.

The chain joins TRBV6-6 to TRBJ2-1, with 9 nucleotides matching TRBD1. The V gene end was trimmed by 5 bases and the J gene end by 7 bases; junction bases not matched to a gene: 18. The length of the CDR3 is 18 residues. Germline V gives CDR1 MNHNY, CDR2 SVGAGI (reference sequence). The CDR3 sequence: CASSLITTGTGRRNEQFF. CDR3 DNA: TGTGCCAGCAGTCTCATTACAACCGGGACAGGGAGAAGGAATGAGCAGTTCTTC.

This clone has more than one count but fewer than ten. The chain has TRBV5-1 and TRBJ2-7; 11 nucleotides line up with TRBD2. V shed 0 bases, J shed 2 bases, and the junction held 1 base outside the gene matches. Germline values: CDR1 SGHRS, CDR2 YFSETQ. This CDR3 contains 15 residues. CDR3 region: CASSLGLAGTYEQYF. DNA for the CDR3: TGCGCCAGCAGCTTGGGACTAGCGGGGACCTACGAGCAGTACTTC.

V gene TRBV28 combines with J gene TRBJ2-5; D call uncertain. Germline CDR1 reads MDHEN; CDR2 reads SYDVKM. V gave up 3 bases and J gave up 4 bases, with 9 bases separating them. The CDR3 contains 13 residues. The CDR3 region is CASSFGFRETQYF. As DNA, the CDR3 is TGTGCCAGCAGTTTCGGGTTTCGAGAGACCCAGTACTTC. Full variable domain (remainder filled in from reference TRBV28 and TRBJ2-5): DVKVTQSSRYLVKRTGEKVFLECVQDMDHENMFWYRQDPGLGLRLIYFSYDVKMKEKGDIPEGYSVSREKKERFSLILESASTNQTSMYLCASSFGFRETQYFGPGTRLLVL.